The next 19 T cell receptor beta chains were all read from a single sample in a study of identical twins. TCRdb independently ran MiXCR on the 5' RACE reads; one entry per CDR3 protein. Of about 330,000 distinct CDR3 sequences in the sample, 9% to 15% were seen once. These data also formed part of another study, on yellow fever vaccine responses in identical twins.

Sequences were obtained from CD8+ T cells sorted from blood. Every receptor here comes from a young woman in good health.

This clonotype occurred a few times. This rearrangement joins TRBV15 to TRBJ2-7; tentatively, D is TRBD2 (6 bases). The CDR3 covers 13 residues. With 8 bases removed from V and 3 bases from J, the gap between germline ends came to 14 bases. Germline CDR1 and CDR2: LNHNV and YYDKDF (reference sequence). CDR3 region: CATGPGGNYEQYF. The DNA of the CDR3 is TGTGCCACCGGGCCTGGCGGGAACTACGAGCAGTACTTC.

This clonotype has a handful of counts. The J gene is TRBJ2-1, the V gene TRBV4-1; 7 bases align to TRBD1. The CDR3 contains 16 residues. V shed 1 base, J shed 3 bases, and the junction held 6 bases outside the gene matches. The germline CDR1 and CDR2 sequences are MGHRA and YSYEKL. The DNA of the CDR3 is TGCGCCAGCAGCCAAGCCTTGACAGGGTTCTACAATGAGCAGTTCTTC. Translating gives CASSQALTGFYNEQFF.

At least ten counts were recorded for this clonotype. The chain joins TRBV2 to TRBJ2-2; D may be TRBD2 (5 bases). Trimming removed 10 bases from V and 5 bases from J, with 11 bases in between. The germline V gene has CDR1 SNHLY and CDR2 FYNNEI. The length of the CDR3 is 12 residues. The CDR3 here is CATRPGTGELFF. The CDR3 nucleotides are TGTGCCACCAGGCCGGGAACCGGGGAGCTGTTTTTT.

The V call is TRBV3-1, the J call TRBJ2-1, with TRBD2 identical over 11 bases. V dropped 6 bases and J dropped 6; count of bases not matched to a gene: 7. There are 15 residues in the CDR3. Germline lookup yields CDR1 LGHDT and CDR2 YNNKEL (reference sequence). Here the CDR3 reads CASSFTSGRGNEQFF. Written as DNA, the CDR3 is TGTGCCAGCAGTTTTACTAGCGGGAGAGGCAATGAGCAGTTCTTC.

The chain combines TRBV7-6 with TRBJ2-3; TRBD2 matches at 13 bases. The CDR3 length is 17 residues. From germline, CDR1 is SGHVS and CDR2 FNYEAQ. The V gene end was trimmed by 5 bases and the J gene end by 3 bases; junction bases not matched to a gene: 8. CDR3 in DNA: TGTGCCAGCAGCACCCGGACTAGCGGGAGTGTAACAGATACGCAGTATTTT. Translating gives CASSTRTSGSVTDTQYF.

CDR3 region: CASTLTALGWEQYF. CDR3 in DNA: TGTGCCAGCACCCTCACGGCTTTGGGGTGGGAGCAGTACTTC. The genes are TRBV12-3 or TRBV12-4 and TRBJ2-7; D unclear. CDR3 length equals 14 residues. Trimming cost V 7 bases and J 7 bases, with 20 bases left between them.

As regards this clonotype: The germline gene is not matched at one end of the junction; a read error may be the cause. J is TRBJ2-1 and V is TRBV24-1; 7 positions agree with TRBD2. The CDR3 spans 16 residues. From germline, CDR1 is KGHDR and CDR2 SFDVKD. The CDR3 region is CATSDSTSLAYIEQFF. CDR3 DNA sequence: TGTGCCACCAGTGATTCGACTAGCCTGGCGTACATTGAGCAGTTCTTC.

This clonotype has just a few counts. This rearrangement joins TRBV7-9 to TRBJ2-3; 11 bases fit TRBD2. With 5 bases clipped from V and 0 bases from J, the junction kept 7 bases outside the gene matches. From germline, CDR1 is SEHNR and CDR2 FQNEAQ (reference sequence). The CDR3 spans 17 residues. As DNA, the CDR3 is TGTGCCAGCAGCCGCCGGACTAGCGGGCTTAGCACAGATACGCAGTATTTT. Protein sequence: CASSRRTSGLSTDTQYF.

This clonotype was detected a few times. V is TRBV5-6 and J is TRBJ2-1; possible D gene TRBD1, 5 bases. This CDR3 comprises 14 residues. V was shortened by 2 bases and J by 6 bases, with 12 bases between the two germline ends. From germline, CDR1 is SGHDT and CDR2 YYEEEE. The CDR3 region is CASSFTGQRNEQFF. In DNA form, the CDR3 reads TGTGCCAGCAGCTTCACAGGTCAACGCAATGAGCAGTTCTTC.

V is TRBV19 and J is TRBJ2-2; D may be TRBD1 (5 bases). The CDR3 covers 17 residues. Per germline, CDR1 LNHDA and CDR2 SQIVND (reference sequence). The ends were cut back, 3 bases at V and 0 bases at J, with 14 bases in the middle. The CDR3 DNA reads as TGTGCCAGTAGTATCATGGGGCGCAAGGCGAACACCGGGGAGCTGTTTTTT. It encodes CASSIMGRKANTGELFF.

This chain links TRBV28 with TRBJ2-7; D perhaps matches TRBD1 (5 bases). Germline CDR1 is MDHEN and CDR2 is SYDVKM. The CDR3 consists of 13 residues. DNA of the CDR3: TGTGCCAGCAGTTCGACAGCCTCCTACGAGAAGTACGTC. Translation gives CASSSTASYEKYV.

This clonotype was counted at least ten times. The chain uses TRBV12-3 or TRBV12-4 and TRBJ2-3; 9 bases fit TRBD2. V shed 2 bases and J 3 bases; nucleotides not matched to a gene: 0. There are 14 residues in the CDR3. CDR3 coding DNA: TGTGCCAGCAGTTTAAGCGGGAGGACAGATACGCAGTATTTT. It translates to CASSLSGRTDTQYF.

This clonotype was observed a few times. The gene calls are TRBV7-2 and TRBJ2-3; tentative D call: TRBD1 (6 bases). Trimming removed 0 bases at V and 4 bases at J, with 17 bases between. Germline V gene lookup returns CDR1 SGHTA and CDR2 FQGNSA. This CDR3 has 17 amino acids. CDR3 in amino acids: CASSLADLRGLSDTQYF. For the CDR3, the DNA is TGTGCCAGCAGCTTAGCTGACCTTAGGGGGTTATCAGATACGCAGTATTTT.

In this sample, this clonotype turned up a few times. The chain recombines TRBV2 with TRBJ2-1; 9 nucleotides match TRBD2. CDR1 and CDR2 (germline): SNHLY, FYNNEI. With 1 base clipped from V and 8 bases from J, the junction kept 6 bases outside the gene matches. The CDR3 extends over 15 amino acids. CDR3 in amino acids: CASSEGTSVLHEQFF. CDR3 in DNA: TGTGCCAGCAGTGAAGGGACTAGCGTCCTTCATGAGCAGTTCTTC.

This clonotype showed up just once. This rearrangement joins TRBV2 to TRBJ2-7; 7 positions agree with TRBD1. Germline CDR1 is SNHLY and CDR2 is FYNNEI. This CDR3 spans 13 amino acids. J lost 2 bases, V lost 2 bases, and 0 bases had no gene match. Here the CDR3 reads CASSETGAYEQYV. In DNA form, the CDR3 reads TGTGCCAGCAGTGAAACAGGGGCCTACGAGCAGTACGTC.

This clonotype was seen ten or more times. The V call is TRBV27, the J call TRBJ1-6, with no clear D. V was trimmed by 5 bases and J by 4 bases, leaving 9 bases between them. CDR3 length: 14 amino acids. Per germline, CDR1 MNHEY and CDR2 SMNVEV (reference sequence). This chain's CDR3 is CASSTVFYNSPLHF. The CDR3 DNA follows: TGTGCCAGCAGTACGGTCTTTTATAATTCACCCCTCCACTTT.

This chain connects TRBV18 to TRBJ2-3; the D gene is possibly TRBD1 (6 bases). This CDR3 comprises 20 residues. Trimming pared 2 bases from V and 0 bases from J, leaving 24 bases between. Germline V gene sequence: CDR1 KGHSH, CDR2 LQKENI. The CDR3 DNA reads TGTGCCAGCTCACCAGGTTCCGGGACACGCCCGCCGGCTAGCACAGATACGCAGTATTTT. Translating gives CASSPGSGTRPPASTDTQYF.

This clonotype was found many times. V usage is TRBV4-1 and J usage is TRBJ2-1, with D possibly TRBD1 on 5 matching bases. The CDR3 is 16 amino acids. The V end lost 6 bases, the J end lost 0 bases, and 15 bases lay between the germline ends. The V gene's germline CDR1 is MGHRA and CDR2 YSYEKL. The CDR3 region has the DNA TGCGCCAGCAGTCAATGGCAGGGAAGCTCCTACAATGAGCAGTTCTTC. Its translation: CASSQWQGSSYNEQFF.

This clonotype was observed at least ten times. The chain is built from TRBV4-2 and TRBJ2-1, with D tentatively TRBD1 (6 bases). Germline V gene data show CDR1 as LGHNA and CDR2 as YNFKEQ. The germline V and J ends were trimmed by 0 bases and 9 bases, with 18 bases remaining between them. The CDR3 has 16 residues. For the CDR3, the DNA is TGTGCCAGCAGCCAAGAAGAGGGGGAATTGATAGGTGAGCAGTTCTTC. This encodes CASSQEEGELIGEQFF.